One and the same sample provided the 18 T cell receptor beta chains below, sequenced in a study of blood T cell repertoires in COVID-19. Here immunoSEQ multiplex PCR was the method, and the copy in TCRdb shows in-frame clones only, minus some. The data show around 140,000 clones, around nine tenths seen once. The sample comprised peripheral blood. The receptors come from a woman in her 50s with acute or convalescent COVID-19.

This chain joins TRBV27 and TRBJ1-1, with D uncertain. Germline-derived CDR1 and CDR2 are MNHEY and SMNVEV (reference sequence). With 3 bases removed from V and 1 base from J, the gap between germline ends came to 6 bases. The CDR3 is made up of 13 amino acids. Here the CDR3 DNA reads TGTGCCAGCAGTTTTCGGAGGAACACTGAAGCTTTCTTT. Amino acid sequence: CASSFRRNTEAFF.

Details on this clone: The junction departs from germline at one end; a sequencing error may be responsible. The rearrangement uses TRBV7-7 and TRBJ2-1; 7 bases line up with TRBD1. CDR1 SSHAT and CDR2 FNYEAQ come from the germline V gene (reference sequence). The CDR3 runs to 16 residues. The DNA for the CDR3 is TGTGCTAGCAGCTTCGATACCGGGACAGCTTACAATGAGCAGTTCTTC. Translated, it gives CASSFDTGTAYNEQFF.

This chain joins TRBV18 and TRBJ1-4, with 9 bases identical to TRBD1. The CDR3 length is 13 residues. Germline values: CDR1 KGHSH, CDR2 LQKENI. The ends lost 2 bases at V and 8 bases at J; junction bases unmatched: 0. The CDR3 is CASSPGTGEKLFF. For the CDR3, the DNA is TGTGCCAGCTCACCAGGGACAGGGGAAAAACTGTTTTTT.

A word on this clone: Different DNA sequences within this sample yield the same CDR3. The chain joins TRBV7-3 to TRBJ2-1; D unclear. The CDR3 totals 15 residues. Per germline, CDR1 SGHTA and CDR2 FQGTGA. The V gene lost 1 base and the J gene lost 0 bases, with 7 bases spanning the gap. Here the CDR3 DNA reads TGTGCCAGCAGCTTAAACTCCAACTCCTACAATGAGCAGTTCTTC. Translation: CASSLNSNSYNEQFF.

The chain employs TRBV19 and TRBJ1-5, with D perhaps TRBD1 (6 bases). The V and J ends lost 7 bases and 7 bases respectively, with 14 bases between them. Germline-derived CDR1 and CDR2 are LNHDA and SQIVND (reference sequence). The CDR3 consists of 13 residues. As DNA, the CDR3 is TGTGCCAGTACCATGACAGGCGGACAGCCCCAGCATTTT. Its protein is CASTMTGGQPQHF.

The chain uses TRBV7-3 and TRBJ2-3; TRBD2 aligns across 11 bases. CDR1 and CDR2 (germline): SGHTA, FQGTGA. The CDR3 has 15 residues. V shed 5 bases, J shed 2 bases, and the junction held 3 bases outside the gene matches. The CDR3, as DNA: TGTGCCAGCAGCGCACTAGCGGGGGCCACAGATACGCAGTATTTT. It codes for CASSALAGATDTQYF.

The chain uses TRBV18 and TRBJ1-1, with TRBD1 matching 8 bases. The junction had 6 bases not matched to a gene; V was cut back by 8 bases and J by 4 bases. The CDR3 is 13 residues long. CDR1 KGHSH and CDR2 LQKENI come from the germline V gene. The chain's CDR3 is CASTTTGGTEAFF. Written as DNA, the CDR3 is TGTGCCAGCACAACCACAGGGGGCACTGAAGCTTTCTTT.

The chain uses TRBV19 and TRBJ2-4; TRBD1 agrees at 7 bases. V was pared by 5 bases and J by 0 bases, with 4 bases of the junction left unmatched. This CDR3 region has 15 residues. CDR1 and CDR2 (germline): LNHDA, SQIVND (reference sequence). CDR3 amino acids: CASSQTGVAKNIQYF. The DNA of the CDR3 is TGTGCCAGTAGTCAAACAGGGGTAGCCAAAAACATTCAGTACTTC.

The DNA of the CDR3 is TGTGCCAGCAGCCCCGGAGGGGACAGGATAAGCTACGAGCAGTACTTC. Translation: CASSPGGDRISYEQYF. The chain employs TRBV11-2 and TRBJ2-7; 8 bases line up with TRBD1. V shed 5 bases, J shed 3 bases, and the junction held 12 bases outside the gene matches. Per germline, CDR1 SGHAT and CDR2 FQNNGV. This CDR3 has 16 amino acids.

This chain joins TRBV4-1 and TRBJ1-1; D ambiguous. V lost 3 bases to trimming and J lost 4 bases, with 12 bases between them. CDR1 is MGHRA and CDR2 is YSYEKL in the germline V gene. The CDR3 totals 14 residues. This chain's CDR3 is CASSQARGGTEAFF. CDR3 DNA sequence: TGCGCCAGCAGCCAGGCCCGTGGAGGCACTGAAGCTTTCTTT.

This clone was picked up one time. The J gene is TRBJ2-5, the V gene TRBV7-8; 9 positions match TRBD1. J was trimmed by 2 bases and V by 2 bases; bases with no gene match: 3. This CDR3 has 15 amino acids. Germline CDR1 is SGHVS and CDR2 is FQNEAQ. The CDR3 loop reads CASSLRDRVQETQYF. CDR3 sequence (DNA): TGTGCCAGCAGCTTAAGGGACAGGGTACAAGAGACCCAGTACTTC.

The gene calls are TRBV15 and TRBJ2-5; 9 bases map to TRBD2. The germline V gene encodes CDR1 LNHNV and CDR2 YYDKDF (reference sequence). V was pared by 3 bases and J by 4 bases, with 6 bases of the junction left unmatched. The CDR3 loop spans 15 amino acids. CDR3 DNA: TGTGCCACCAGCAGTCAGGTACTAGCGGGAGAGACCCAGTACTTC. Translated: CATSSQVLAGETQYF. The full variable domain, with the rest looked up from reference TRBV15 and TRBJ2-5, is DAMVIQNPRYQVTQFGKPVTLSCSQTLNHNVMYWYQQKSSQAPKLLFHYYDKDFNNEADTPDNFQSRRPNTSFCFLDIRSPGLGDTAMYLCATSSQVLAGETQYFGPGTRLLVL.

The chain employs TRBV6-5 and TRBJ1-5, with a weak D call TRBD1 (5 bases). Germline CDR1 and CDR2: MNHEY and SVGAGI. Deletions cut 8 bases from V and 4 bases from J, with 12 bases between. This CDR3 has 13 amino acids. CDR3 residues: CASGPGINQPQHF. CDR3 bases: TGTGCCAGCGGGCCAGGGATAAATCAGCCCCAGCATTTT.

The J gene is TRBJ2-7, the V gene TRBV6-6, with D maybe TRBD2 (5 bases). This CDR3 has 15 residues. CDR1 and CDR2 from the germline V gene are MNHNY and SVGAGI (reference sequence). The ends were cut back, 6 bases at V and 4 bases at J, with 19 bases in the middle. The CDR3 spells CASSPPGQSGYEQYF. As DNA, the CDR3 is TGTGCCAGCAGCCCCCCCGGTCAATCGGGATACGAGCAGTACTTC.

The chain uses TRBV9 and TRBJ1-5; no clear D. Looked up from germline, CDR1 is SGDLS and CDR2 is YYNGEE. V was shortened by 0 bases and J by 0 bases, with 13 bases between the two germline ends. The CDR3 extends over 17 amino acids. CDR3 amino acids: CASSVGLAGYSNQPQHF. DNA for the CDR3: TGTGCCAGCAGCGTAGGCCTAGCGGGCTATAGCAATCAGCCCCAGCATTTT. The entire variable domain, with the rest obtained from reference TRBV9 and TRBJ1-5, is as follows: DSGVTQTPKHLITATGQRVTLRCSPRSGDLSVYWYQQSLDQGLQFLIQYYNGEERAKGNILERFSAQQFPDLHSELNLSSLELGDSALYFCASSVGLAGYSNQPQHFGDGTRLSIL.

The chain recombines TRBV6-2 or TRBV6-3 with TRBJ2-5; D gene unclear. CDR1 MNHEY and CDR2 SVGEGT come from the germline V gene. This CDR3 is 17 amino acids long. The V end was cut by 2 bases, the J end by 5 bases, with 21 bases between. CDR3 DNA: TGTGCCAGCAGTTACGGAAGCATCCTAGACTTCCCGGAGACCCAGTACTTC. The encoded protein is CASSYGSILDFPETQYF.

This chain joins TRBV4-2 and TRBJ1-2; perhaps TRBD1 as D (5 bases). Germline assignment: CDR1 LGHNA and CDR2 YNFKEQ. The CDR3 is made up of 15 amino acids. With 3 bases removed from V and 8 bases from J, the gap between germline ends came to 19 bases. DNA of the CDR3: TGTGCCAGCAGCCAGGAGGGGACTTCCCCTAGGGGCTACACCTTC. Its translation is CASSQEGTSPRGYTF.

The chain couples TRBV6-5 to TRBJ1-6, with 8 bases identical to TRBD1. Trimming cost V 9 bases and J 7 bases; bases outside gene matches: 5. The CDR3 spans 13 residues. Germline V gene lookup returns CDR1 MNHEY and CDR2 SVGAGI. DNA for the CDR3: TGTGCCAGTTTCTGGACAGGGAATTCACCCCTCCACTTT. Translating it yields CASFWTGNSPLHF.